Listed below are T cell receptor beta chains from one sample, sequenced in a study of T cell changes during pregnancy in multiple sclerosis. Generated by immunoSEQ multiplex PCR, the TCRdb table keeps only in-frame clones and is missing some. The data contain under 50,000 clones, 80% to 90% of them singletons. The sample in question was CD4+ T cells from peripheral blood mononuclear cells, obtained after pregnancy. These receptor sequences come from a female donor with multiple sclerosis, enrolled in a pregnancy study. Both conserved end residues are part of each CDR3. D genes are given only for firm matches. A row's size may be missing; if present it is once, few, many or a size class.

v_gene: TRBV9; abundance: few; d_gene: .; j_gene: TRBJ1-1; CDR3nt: TGTGCCAGCAGCGGAAGACAGACGAACACTGAAGCTTTCTTT; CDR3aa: CASSGRQTNTEAFF
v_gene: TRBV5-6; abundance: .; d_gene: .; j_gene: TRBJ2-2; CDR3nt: TGTGCCAGCAGCTTGGAAGGGACTCGCAGGGAGCTGTTTTTT; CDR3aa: CASSLEGTRRELFF
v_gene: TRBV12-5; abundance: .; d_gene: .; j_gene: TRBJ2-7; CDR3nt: TGTGCTAGTGGCCCTGGGACTGTCGAGCAGTACTTC; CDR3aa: CASGPGTVEQYF
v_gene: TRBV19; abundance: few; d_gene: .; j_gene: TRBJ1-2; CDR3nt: TGTGCCAGTAGACAGTTGCACTATGGCTACACCTTC; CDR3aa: CASRQLHYGYTF
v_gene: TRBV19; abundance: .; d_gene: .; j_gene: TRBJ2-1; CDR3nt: TGTGCCAGTAGCGGTTCCTACAATGAGCAGTTCTTC; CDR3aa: CASSGSYNEQFF
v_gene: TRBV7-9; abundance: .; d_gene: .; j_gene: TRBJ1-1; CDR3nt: TGTGCCAGCAGCCCCGGACAGCACGACACTGAAGCTTTCTTT; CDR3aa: CASSPGQHDTEAFF
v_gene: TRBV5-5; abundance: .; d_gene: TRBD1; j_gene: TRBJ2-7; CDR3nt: TGTGCCAGCAGCTTGCAGGGGGTCTCGTCCTACGAGCAGTACTTC; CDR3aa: CASSLQGVSSYEQYF
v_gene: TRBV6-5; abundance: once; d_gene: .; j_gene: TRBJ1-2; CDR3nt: TGTGCCAGCAGTAGCCATATCTATGGCTACACCTTC; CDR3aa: CASSSHIYGYTF
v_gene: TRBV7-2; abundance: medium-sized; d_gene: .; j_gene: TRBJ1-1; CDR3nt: TGTGCCAGCAGCTTCGTCCAGGGCGACACTGAAGCTTTCTTT; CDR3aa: CASSFVQGDTEAFF
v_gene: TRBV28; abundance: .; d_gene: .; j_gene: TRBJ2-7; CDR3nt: TGTGCCAGCAGCCAAACCGGGTACGAGCAGTACTTC; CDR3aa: CASSQTGYEQYF